Below, 14 T cell receptor beta chains from the same sample are listed, as sequenced in a study of T cell repertoires in cytomegalovirus infection. TCRdb reanalysed the reads using MiXCR and keeps one entry per CDR3 protein. The data contain about 190,000 distinct CDR3 sequences, roughly 27% of them seen just once; the ten biggest clones take up roughly 29%. Sequencing was done on a sample of PBMCs. These receptors originate from a human donor in good health (CMV status not recorded). Some clones in this sample may be carry-over from other donors' samples.

This chain connects TRBV19 to TRBJ1-1, with TRBD1 as a possible D gene (6 bases). The germline V and J ends were trimmed by 3 bases and 4 bases, with 21 bases remaining between them. The CDR3 totals 17 residues. Germline loops: CDR1 LNHDA, CDR2 SQIVND (reference sequence). The CDR3 sequence: CASSIDVNRDLRTEAFF. The CDR3 DNA sequence: TGTGCCAGTAGTATCGATGTCAACAGGGATCTCCGCACTGAAGCTTTCTTT. Full variable domain (rest looked up from reference TRBV19 and TRBJ1-1): DGGITQSPKYLFRKEGQNVTLSCEQNLNHDAMYWYRQDPGQGLRLIYYSQIVNDFQKGDIAEGYSVSREKKESFPLTVTSAQKNPTAFYLCASSIDVNRDLRTEAFFGQGTRLTVV.

V is TRBV12-3 or TRBV12-4 and J is TRBJ2-7; 8 nucleotides line up with TRBD2. The CDR3 sequence is 16 residues long. The J segment lost 5 bases and the V segment lost 1 base, leaving 10 bases of the junction unmatched. The CDR3, as DNA: TGTGCCAGCAGTTTAGTGTCCCCAGCGGGGGTAGACGAGCAGTACTTC. Its translation is CASSLVSPAGVDEQYF.

There are a few counts of this clonotype. CDR3 amino acids: CSASSVGNTIYF. The CDR3 nucleotides are TGCAGTGCTAGCAGTGTGGGAAACACCATATATTTT. The chain is built from TRBV20-1 and TRBJ1-3, with D uncertain. CDR3 length: 12 amino acids. V was shortened by 3 bases and J by 4 bases, with 7 bases between the two germline ends. The germline V gene encodes CDR1 DFQATT and CDR2 SNEGSKA (reference sequence).

This chain uses TRBV6-1 with TRBJ1-4; D is perhaps TRBD1 (5 bases). The germline V and J ends were trimmed by 5 bases and 4 bases, with 11 bases remaining between them. This CDR3 comprises 14 residues. CDR1 is MNHNS and CDR2 is SASEGT in the germline V gene. The DNA of the CDR3 is TGTGCCAGCAGTTGGACGGGGCATAATGAAAAACTGTTTTTT. It specifies CASSWTGHNEKLFF.

This chain connects TRBV2 to TRBJ1-5; no firm D call. Per germline, CDR1 SNHLY and CDR2 FYNNEI. With 8 bases removed from V and 8 bases from J, the gap between germline ends came to 4 bases. This CDR3 is 9 amino acids long. For the CDR3, the DNA is TGTGCCAGCGGGAAGCCCCAGCATTTT. Protein sequence: CASGKPQHF.

Turning to this clonotype: The germline gene is not matched at one end of the junction; a read error may be the cause. This rearrangement joins TRBV7-2 to TRBJ1-2; a weak D match, TRBD1 (5 bases). The CDR3 is made up of 12 amino acids. Per the germline V gene, CDR1 is SGHTA and CDR2 is FQGNSA. CDR3 sequence: CASTLEGTGYTF. CDR3 in DNA: TGTGCCAGCACCTTAGAAGGGACTGGCTACACCTTC.

Only a few counts were recorded for this clonotype. The genes are TRBV5-4 and TRBJ2-2; 11 bases map to TRBD2. Germline-derived CDR1 and CDR2 are SGHNT and YYREEE (reference sequence). After removal of 2 bases from V and 2 bases from J, the junction contained 2 bases not matched to a gene. This CDR3 has 16 amino acids. The CDR3 DNA reads as TGTGCCAGCAGCTTTGGACTAGCGGGCAACACCGGGGAGCTGTTTTTT. Protein product: CASSFGLAGNTGELFF. Variable domain in full (rest from reference TRBV5-4 and TRBJ2-2): ETGVTQSPTHLIKTRGQQVTLRCSSQSGHNTVSWYQQALGQGPQFIFQYYREEENGRGNFPPRFSGLQFPNYSSELNVNALELDDSALYLCASSFGLAGNTGELFFGEGSRLTVL.

This clonotype was observed a single time. V is TRBV29-1 and J is TRBJ1-2; D ambiguous. The length of the CDR3 is 13 residues. V dropped 0 bases and J dropped 6 bases, with 11 bases sitting between them. The V gene's germline CDR1 is SQVTM and CDR2 ANQGSEA. The CDR3 coding sequence is TGCAGCGTTGAAGAGTCGAGGGCTGATGGCTACACCTTC. This translates into CSVEESRADGYTF. The full variable domain, rest sourced from reference TRBV29-1 and TRBJ1-2, is SAVISQKPSRDICQRGTSLTIQCQVDSQVTMMFWYRQQPGQSLTLIATANQGSEATYESGFVIDKFPISRPNLTFSTLTVSNMSPEDSSIYLCSVEESRADGYTFGSGTRLTVV.

This clonotype has at least ten counts. The chain links TRBV28 to TRBJ1-3; D ambiguous. Trimming cost V 2 bases and J 1 base, with 15 bases left between them. Germline CDR1 is MDHEN and CDR2 is SYDVKM. The CDR3 length is 17 residues. The CDR3: CASSLPSFMGSGNTIYF. The CDR3, as DNA: TGTGCCAGCAGTTTACCCTCATTTATGGGATCTGGAAACACCATATATTTT.

This clonotype has a handful of counts. V is TRBV7-9 and J is TRBJ1-1, with a possible D match to TRBD1 (5 bases). The germline gives CDR1 SEHNR, CDR2 FQNEAQ (reference sequence). The CDR3 has 16 amino acids. The V end was cut by 4 bases, the J end by 3 bases, with 18 bases between. This CDR3 is CASSWDSSLLHTEAFF. The CDR3 nucleotides read TGTGCCAGCAGCTGGGACTCCTCATTACTCCACACTGAAGCTTTCTTT.

The chain is built from TRBV15 and TRBJ1-5; TRBD1 matches at 7 bases. The CDR3 is 16 amino acids. After removal of 0 bases from V and 5 bases from J, the junction contained 7 bases not matched to a gene. Germline CDR1 LNHNV, CDR2 YYDKDF (reference sequence). CDR3 amino acids: CATSRDQEDRHQPQHF. The CDR3 region has the DNA TGTGCCACCAGCAGAGATCAGGAGGACAGGCATCAGCCCCAGCATTTT.

This chain connects TRBV11-3 to TRBJ1-2, with D perhaps TRBD1 (6 bases). CDR1 and CDR2 (germline): SGHNT, YENEEA. The CDR3 is made up of 13 amino acids. Trimming left V 2 bases short and J 5 bases short, with 9 bases between. CDR3 sequence reads: CASSLSTGYGYTF. The CDR3 DNA reads as TGTGCCAGCAGCTTATCCACAGGGTATGGCTACACCTTC. The whole variable domain, remainder taken from reference TRBV11-3 and TRBJ1-2, is EAGVVQSPRYKIIEKKQPVAFWCNPISGHNTLYWYLQNLGQGPELLIRYENEEAVDDSQLPKDRFSAERLKGVDSTLKIQPAELGDSAVYLCASSLSTGYGYTFGSGTRLTVV.

This clonotype appeared a few times. The chain has TRBV11-2 and TRBJ1-1; weak D call: TRBD1 (6 bases). Germline loops: CDR1 SGHAT, CDR2 FQNNGV. Between the trimmed V and J ends, which lost 3 bases and 8 bases, there was a span of 13 bases. This CDR3 has 13 amino acids. The DNA of the CDR3 is TGTGCCAGCAGCTTGGACAGTAGGGGGGAAGCTTTCTTT. It yields the protein CASSLDSRGEAFF.

The CDR3 DNA reads as TGTGCCAGCAGCCATTCCATAAACACTGAAGCTTTCTTT. It encodes CASSHSINTEAFF. The chain combines TRBV7-3 with TRBJ1-1; D remains unclear. With 5 bases removed from V and 2 bases from J, the gap between germline ends came to 9 bases. The germline V gene has CDR1 SGHTA and CDR2 FQGTGA. The CDR3 is 13 amino acids.